These 17 T cell receptor beta chains came from one sample sequenced in a study of memory CD8 T cells in hepatitis C reinfection. Clones were read by immunoSEQ multiplex PCR, and TCRdb kept only the in-frame ones, dropping some. In the table there are 40,000 to 60,000 clones, just under 90% of which are singletons. Time point denoted: pre-reinfection, 55 to 20 weeks before reinfection detection. Sorted cells were sequenced directly ex vivo without any in vitro expansion. Material for sequencing was naive CD8+ T cells sorted from blood. The receptors stem from a young man with hepatitis C virus infection.

This rearrangement joins TRBV2 to TRBJ2-3, with 7 bases aligning to TRBD2. The junction had 3 bases not matched to a gene; V was cut back by 8 bases and J by 1 base. Germline CDR1 SNHLY, CDR2 FYNNEI. The CDR3 runs to 13 residues. In DNA, the CDR3 is TGTGCCAGCGCCAGCGGGGGCACAGATACGCAGTATTTT. Its protein product is CASASGGTDTQYF.

The chain carries TRBV7-9 and TRBJ2-7; 8 nucleotides align to TRBD2. CDR3 length: 16 residues. In germline, CDR1 is SEHNR, CDR2 FQNEAQ (reference sequence). Trimming at V came to 5 bases and at J to 0 bases, leaving 9 bases not matched to a gene. The CDR3 protein is CASSPILAEFSYEQYF. CDR3 DNA: TGTGCCAGCAGCCCGATACTAGCGGAGTTCTCCTACGAGCAGTACTTC. Full variable domain (rest looked up from reference TRBV7-9 and TRBJ2-7): DTGVSQNPRHKITKRGQNVTFRCDPISEHNRLYWYRQTLGQGPEFLTYFQNEAQLEKSRLLSDRFSAERPKGSFSTLEIQRTEQGDSAMYLCASSPILAEFSYEQYFGPGTRLTVT.

The chain recombines TRBV5-1 with TRBJ2-5, with D tentatively TRBD1 (6 bases). Germline V CDR1 and CDR2: SGHRS, YFSETQ. V dropped 3 bases and J dropped 4 bases, with 13 bases sitting between them. The CDR3 sequence is 14 residues long. The CDR3: CASSSRAGVETQYF. DNA of the CDR3: TGCGCCAGCAGCTCCCGAGCAGGGGTAGAGACCCAGTACTTC.

The chain joins TRBV28 to TRBJ2-7; TRBD2 matches 12 bases. The CDR3 sequence is 15 residues long. CDR1 is MDHEN, CDR2 SYDVKM, per germline. Losses at the gene ends were 6 bases for V and 3 bases for J; bases not matched to a gene: 6. Here the CDR3 DNA reads TGTGCCAGCAGGGGACTAGCGGGCACAGTCTACGAGCAGTACTTC. As protein: CASRGLAGTVYEQYF.

V gene TRBV11-2 combines with J gene TRBJ1-6; the match to TRBD1 covers 7 bases. The V and J ends lost 5 bases and 4 bases, in that order; junction bases with no gene match: 11. This CDR3 spans 17 amino acids. Germline assignment: CDR1 SGHAT and CDR2 FQNNGV. The CDR3 nucleotides read TGTGCCAGCAGCAATACAGGGGCCCTGATTTATAATTCACCCCTCCACTTT. This sequence encodes CASSNTGALIYNSPLHF. The complete variable domain, with remaining parts taken from reference TRBV11-2 and TRBJ1-6, reads EAGVAQSPRYKIIEKRQSVAFWCNPISGHATLYWYQQILGQGPKLLIQFQNNGVVDDSQLPKDRFSAERLKGVDSTLKIQPAKLEDSAVYLCASSNTGALIYNSPLHFGNGTRLTVT.

The chain combines TRBV11-2 with TRBJ2-7, with TRBD1 matching 10 bases. This CDR3 has 15 residues. The germline V gene has CDR1 SGHAT and CDR2 FQNNGV. The V segment lost 1 base and the J segment 4 bases; nucleotides outside the gene matches: 4. The CDR3 region is CASSLVGTGVYEQYF. DNA for the CDR3: TGTGCCAGCAGCTTAGTCGGGACAGGGGTATACGAGCAGTACTTC.

The rearrangement joins TRBV5-1 to TRBJ2-7; 8 bases map to TRBD2. This CDR3 is built from 12 residues. Germline lookup yields CDR1 SGHRS and CDR2 YFSETQ. The V and J ends lost 1 base and 6 bases, in that order; junction bases with no gene match: 0. CDR3 protein: CASSLSGSEQYF. CDR3 nucleotide sequence: TGCGCCAGCAGCTTGAGCGGGAGCGAGCAGTACTTC.

The rearrangement joins TRBV7-3 to TRBJ2-2; D unresolved. The germline CDR1 and CDR2 sequences are SGHTA and FQGTGA. The V end was cut by 2 bases, the J end by 3 bases, with 10 bases between. This CDR3 spans 15 amino acids. CDR3 coding DNA: TGTGCCAGCAGCTTATCGGTGCTGGACACCGGGGAGCTGTTTTTT. Translated: CASSLSVLDTGELFF.

The chain carries TRBV2 and TRBJ1-2; 9 positions match TRBD1. Germline V gene sequence: CDR1 SNHLY, CDR2 FYNNEI. The CDR3 consists of 17 residues. V trimming: 6 bases; J trimming: 1 base; junction bases outside the gene matches: 12. In nucleotides, the CDR3 is TGTGCCAGCAGGGCCGGGACAGGGTTTGTTGTTAACTATGGCTACACCTTC. It yields the protein CASRAGTGFVVNYGYTF. The full variable domain, rest sourced from reference TRBV2 and TRBJ1-2, is EPEVTQTPSHQVTQMGQEVILRCVPISNHLYFYWYRQILGQKVEFLVSFYNNEISEKSEIFDDQFSVERPDGSNFTLKIRSTKLEDSAMYFCASRAGTGFVVNYGYTFGSGTRLTVV.

This clone was detected a few times. This chain joins TRBV5-4 and TRBJ2-2; no definite D call. The CDR3 is 12 residues long. The V and J ends lost 2 bases and 5 bases respectively, with 4 bases between them. CDR1 SGHNT and CDR2 YYREEE come from the germline V gene (reference sequence). CDR3 amino acids: CASSFSTGELFF. The CDR3 DNA reads as TGTGCCAGCAGCTTTAGTACCGGGGAGCTGTTTTTT.

The chain is built from TRBV5-1 and TRBJ2-5; 10 bases map to TRBD2. Germline CDR1 SGHRS, CDR2 YFSETQ. The length of the CDR3 is 15 residues. After removal of 5 bases from V and 1 base from J, the junction contained 5 bases not matched to a gene. For the CDR3, the DNA is TGCGCCAGCAGGGAGCGGGGGGGCGGCCAAGAGACCCAGTACTTC. This codes for CASRERGGGQETQYF.

CDR3 in DNA: TGTGCCAGCATGGGGAGTTCTTCTAGCACAGATACGCAGTATTTT. Its translation: CASMGSSSSTDTQYF. This chain joins TRBV6-5 and TRBJ2-3; possible D gene TRBD2, 5 bases. Per germline, CDR1 MNHEY and CDR2 SVGAGI. V was shortened by 7 bases and J by 0 bases, with 14 bases between the two germline ends. CDR3 size: 15 residues.

This chain connects TRBV7-3 to TRBJ2-2; the D gene is possibly TRBD1 (5 bases). The germline gives CDR1 SGHTA, CDR2 FQGTGA. CDR3 length: 14 residues. V lost 5 bases, J lost 8 bases, and 15 bases lay in between. The CDR3 protein is CASSPSQGTGELFF. The DNA of the CDR3 is TGTGCCAGCAGCCCGTCCCAGGGAACAGGGGAGCTGTTTTTT.

The chain links TRBV19 to TRBJ2-1; 7 bases fit TRBD1. Germline CDR1 LNHDA, CDR2 SQIVND (reference sequence). The CDR3 extends over 18 amino acids. V shed 0 bases and J 2 bases; nucleotides not matched to a gene: 10. The CDR3 DNA sequence: TGTGCCAGTAGTATAGATCTTCTCAGGGGGTCCGCCTACAATGAGCAGTTCTTC. Protein sequence: CASSIDLLRGSAYNEQFF.

The rearrangement uses TRBV7-9 and TRBJ1-1, with TRBD1 matching over 10 bases. The CDR3 is 16 amino acids. Trimming took 5 bases from V and 0 from J; bases not matched to a gene: 6. The germline gives CDR1 SEHNR, CDR2 FQNEAQ (reference sequence). Here the CDR3 DNA reads TGTGCCAGCAGCCCCGGACAGGGGGACATGAACACTGAAGCTTTCTTT. This translates into CASSPGQGDMNTEAFF.

The J gene is TRBJ2-2, the V gene TRBV28; D is possibly TRBD2 (6 bases). Per germline, CDR1 MDHEN and CDR2 SYDVKM. The CDR3 runs to 16 residues. Trimming took off 5 bases at V and 1 base at J, with 14 bases between the two ends. In nucleotides, the CDR3 is TGTGCCAGCAGTCCCCCCGGGGGATGGAACACCGGGGAGCTGTTTTTT. Translating it yields CASSPPGGWNTGELFF.

This clone was seen a single time. The chain uses TRBV5-1 and TRBJ2-1; TRBD2 matches at 9 bases. The germline V gene has CDR1 SGHRS and CDR2 YFSETQ. J gave up 7 bases and V 4 bases, and 9 bases lay outside the gene matches. The CDR3 length is 15 residues. CDR3 sequence: CASSDGAGGQNEQFF. DNA for the CDR3: TGCGCCAGCAGCGATGGGGCGGGAGGGCAAAATGAGCAGTTCTTC.